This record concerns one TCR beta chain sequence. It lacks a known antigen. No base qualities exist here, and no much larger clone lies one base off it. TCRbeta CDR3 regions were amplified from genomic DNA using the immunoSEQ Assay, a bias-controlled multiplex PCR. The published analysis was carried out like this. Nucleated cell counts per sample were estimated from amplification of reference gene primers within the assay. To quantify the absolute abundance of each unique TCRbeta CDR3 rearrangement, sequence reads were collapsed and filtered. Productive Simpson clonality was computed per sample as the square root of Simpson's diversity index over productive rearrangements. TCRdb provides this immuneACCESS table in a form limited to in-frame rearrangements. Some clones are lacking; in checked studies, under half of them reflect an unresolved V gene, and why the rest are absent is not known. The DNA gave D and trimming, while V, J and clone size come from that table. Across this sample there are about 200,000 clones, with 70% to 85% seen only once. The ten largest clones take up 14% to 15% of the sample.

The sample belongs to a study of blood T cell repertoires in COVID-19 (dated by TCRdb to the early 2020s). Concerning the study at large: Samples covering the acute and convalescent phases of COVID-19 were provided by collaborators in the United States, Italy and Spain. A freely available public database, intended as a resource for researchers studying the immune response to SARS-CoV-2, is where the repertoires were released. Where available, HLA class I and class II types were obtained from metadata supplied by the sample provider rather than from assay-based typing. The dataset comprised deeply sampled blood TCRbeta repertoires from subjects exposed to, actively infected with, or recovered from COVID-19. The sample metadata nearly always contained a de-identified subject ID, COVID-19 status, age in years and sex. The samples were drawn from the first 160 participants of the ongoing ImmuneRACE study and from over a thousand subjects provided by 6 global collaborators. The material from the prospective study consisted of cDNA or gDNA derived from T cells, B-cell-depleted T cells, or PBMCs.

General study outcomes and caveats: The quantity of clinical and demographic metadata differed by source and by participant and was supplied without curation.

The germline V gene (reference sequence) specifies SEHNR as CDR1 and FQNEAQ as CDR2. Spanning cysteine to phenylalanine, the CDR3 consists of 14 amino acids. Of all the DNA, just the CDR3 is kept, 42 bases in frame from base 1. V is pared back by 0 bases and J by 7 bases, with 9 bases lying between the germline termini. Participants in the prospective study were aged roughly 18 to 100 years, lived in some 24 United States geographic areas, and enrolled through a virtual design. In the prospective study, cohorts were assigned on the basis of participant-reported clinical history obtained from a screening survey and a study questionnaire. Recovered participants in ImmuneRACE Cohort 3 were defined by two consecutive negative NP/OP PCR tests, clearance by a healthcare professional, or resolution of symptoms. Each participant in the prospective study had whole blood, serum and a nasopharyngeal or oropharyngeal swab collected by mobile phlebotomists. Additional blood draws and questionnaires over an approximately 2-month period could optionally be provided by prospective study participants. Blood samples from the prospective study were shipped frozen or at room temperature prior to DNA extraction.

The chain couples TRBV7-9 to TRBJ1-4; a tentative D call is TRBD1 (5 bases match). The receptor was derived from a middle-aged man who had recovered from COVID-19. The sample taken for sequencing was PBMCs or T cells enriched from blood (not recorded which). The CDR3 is CASSLANGGEKLFF. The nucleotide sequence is TGTGCCAGCAGCTTAGCAAACGGGGGTGAAAAACTGTTTTTT.